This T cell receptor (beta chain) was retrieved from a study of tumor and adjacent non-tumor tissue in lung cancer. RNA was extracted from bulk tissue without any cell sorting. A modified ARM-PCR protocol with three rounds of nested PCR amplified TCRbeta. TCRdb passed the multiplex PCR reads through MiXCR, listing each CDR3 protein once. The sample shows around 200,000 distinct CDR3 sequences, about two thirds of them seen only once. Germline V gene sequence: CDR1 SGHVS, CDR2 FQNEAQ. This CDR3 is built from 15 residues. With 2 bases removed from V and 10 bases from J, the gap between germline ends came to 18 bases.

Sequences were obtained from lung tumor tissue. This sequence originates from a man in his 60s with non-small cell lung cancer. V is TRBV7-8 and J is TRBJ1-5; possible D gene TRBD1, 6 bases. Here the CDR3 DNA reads TGTGCCAGCAGCTTAAGCGGACAGATCTCTCATCCCCAGCATTTT. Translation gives CASSLSGQISHPQHF.